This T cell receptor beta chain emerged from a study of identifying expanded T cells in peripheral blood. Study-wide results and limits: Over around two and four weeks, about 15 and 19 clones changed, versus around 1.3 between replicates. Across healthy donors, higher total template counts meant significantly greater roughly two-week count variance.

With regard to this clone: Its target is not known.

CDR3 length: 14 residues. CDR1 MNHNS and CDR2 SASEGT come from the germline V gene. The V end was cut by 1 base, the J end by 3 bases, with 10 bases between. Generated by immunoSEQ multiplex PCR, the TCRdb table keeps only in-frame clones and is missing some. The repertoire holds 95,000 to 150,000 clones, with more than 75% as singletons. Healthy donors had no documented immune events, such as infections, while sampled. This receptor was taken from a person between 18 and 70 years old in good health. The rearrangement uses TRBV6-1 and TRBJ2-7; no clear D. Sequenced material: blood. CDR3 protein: CASSEVGYLYEQYF. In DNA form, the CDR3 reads TGTGCCAGCAGTGAAGTAGGATACCTCTACGAGCAGTACTTC.